This record covers a single TCR beta chain. The data derive from a study of blood T cells in healthy people across ages. Primed by a sample-barcoded 5' primer and a J-beta primer mix, a second PCR proceeded for about 7 to 11 cycles. Every sample produced at least 2.5 million CDR3-containing paired-end reads. In TCRdb, the 5' RACE reads were re-called with MiXCR into one record per CDR3 protein. The table lists nearly 1 million distinct CDR3 sequences, roughly 51% of them singletons. Germline CDR1 is SNHLY and CDR2 is FYNNEI. There are 17 residues in the CDR3. Trimming pared 7 bases from V and 0 bases from J, leaving 21 bases between.

The V gene is TRBV2, the J gene TRBJ1-2; D uncertain. This TCR derives from a woman aged 60-75 years in good health. Material: blood. The CDR3 loop is CASNYPRTGVANYGYTF. CDR3 bases: TGTGCCAGCAACTATCCACGTACCGGGGTAGCTAACTATGGCTACACCTTC.